The clone carrying this T cell receptor beta chain was seen only once. Using immunoSEQ multiplex PCR, the repertoire was profiled, and TCRdb retains in-frame clones only, with some absent. The sample lists 30,000 to 40,000 clones, about 91% occurring once. The data were taken from a study of T cell changes during pregnancy in multiple sclerosis. V was trimmed by 5 bases and J by 6 bases, leaving 8 bases between them. Germline loops: CDR1 MDHEN, CDR2 SYDVKM. This CDR3 is built from 11 residues. Source: CD4+ T cells from peripheral blood mononuclear cells, taken in the third trimester of pregnancy. The V and J genes are TRBV28 and TRBJ2-7; D is unclear. This clonotype was sampled from a female donor with multiple sclerosis, enrolled in a pregnancy study. CDR3 DNA: TGTGCCAGCAGTCGCCCCGGCGAGCAGTACTTC. It translates to CASSRPGEQYF.